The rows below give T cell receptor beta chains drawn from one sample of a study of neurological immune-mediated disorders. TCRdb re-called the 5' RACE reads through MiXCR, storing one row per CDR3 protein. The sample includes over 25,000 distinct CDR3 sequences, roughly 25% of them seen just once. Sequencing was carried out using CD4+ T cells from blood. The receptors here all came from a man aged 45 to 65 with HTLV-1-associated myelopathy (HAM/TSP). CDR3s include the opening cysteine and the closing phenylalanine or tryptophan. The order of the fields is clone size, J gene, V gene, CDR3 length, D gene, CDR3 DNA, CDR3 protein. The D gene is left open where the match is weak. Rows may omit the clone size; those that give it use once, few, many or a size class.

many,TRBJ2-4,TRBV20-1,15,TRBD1,TGCAGTGCTAGTTGGAGACAGGGGGTAGGAGACATTCAGTACTTC,CSASWRQGVGDIQYF
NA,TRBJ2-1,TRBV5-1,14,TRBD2,TGCGCCAGCAGCTTCAGCGGGGGGGGCAATGAGCAGTTCTTC,CASSFSGGGNEQFF
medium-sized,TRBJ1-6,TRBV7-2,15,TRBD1,TGTGCCAGCAGCTCTCCCGGGACAGATAATTCACCCCTCCACTTT,CASSSPGTDNSPLHF
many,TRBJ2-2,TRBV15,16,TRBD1,TGTGCCACCAGCGGGTCCTCGGACAGGGTCACCGGGGAGCTGTTTTTT,CATSGSSDRVTGELFF
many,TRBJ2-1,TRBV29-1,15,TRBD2,TGCAGCGGTCGAGCGGGAGGGACTACCTACAATGAGCAGTTCTTC,CSGRAGGTTYNEQFF
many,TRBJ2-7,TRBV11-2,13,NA,TGTGCCAGCAGCTCCCCAGGCTCCTACGAGCAGTACTTC,CASSSPGSYEQYF
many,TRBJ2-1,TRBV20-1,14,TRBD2,TGCAGTGCTAGATCGACTAGCGGGAAAGATGAGCAGTTCTTC,CSARSTSGKDEQFF
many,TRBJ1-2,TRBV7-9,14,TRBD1,TGTGCCAGCAGTCCTCCTGACAGGGCCTATGGCTACACCTTC,CASSPPDRAYGYTF
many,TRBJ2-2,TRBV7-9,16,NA,TGTGCCAGCAGCTTAGTATCGGGAACGAGCACCGGGGAGCTGTTTTTT,CASSLVSGTSTGELFF
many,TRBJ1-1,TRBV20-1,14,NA,TGCAGTGCCGTGGGAGGAGGGATTATGACTGAAGCTTTCTTT,CSAVGGGIMTEAFF
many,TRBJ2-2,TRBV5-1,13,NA,TGCGCCAGCAGCGCAGGGAACACCGGGGAGCTGTTTTTT,CASSAGNTGELFF
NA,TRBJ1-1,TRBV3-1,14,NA,TGTGCCAGCAGCCAAGACTGGGTAAGCACTGAAGCTTTCTTT,CASSQDWVSTEAFF
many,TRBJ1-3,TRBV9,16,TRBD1,TGTGCCAGCAGCCCCAAGGACAGGCTGTCTGGAAACACCATATATTTT,CASSPKDRLSGNTIYF
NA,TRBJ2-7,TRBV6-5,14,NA,TGTGCCAGCAGTTACAGGGGGGACTCCTACGAGCAGTACTTC,CASSYRGDSYEQYF
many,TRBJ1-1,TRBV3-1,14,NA,TGTGCCAGCAGCCAAGAGGGGGCGCGCACTGAAGCTTTCTTT,CASSQEGARTEAFF
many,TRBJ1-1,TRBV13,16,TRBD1,TGTGCCAGCAGCTTCCGCCGGACAGGGTCGAACACTGAAGCTTTCTTT,CASSFRRTGSNTEAFF
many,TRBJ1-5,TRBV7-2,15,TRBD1,TGTGCCAGCAGTACACAACAGGGGAGTAATCAGCCCCAGCATTTT,CASSTQQGSNQPQHF
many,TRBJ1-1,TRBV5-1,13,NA,TGCGCCAGCAGCACTGAACTGATCACTGAAGCTTTCTTT,CASSTELITEAFF
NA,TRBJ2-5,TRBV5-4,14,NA,TGTGCCAGCAGCTTGGTAGCTGCTCAAGAGACCCAGTACTTC,CASSLVAAQETQYF
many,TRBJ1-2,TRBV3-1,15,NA,TGTGCCAGCAGCCCAGAATGGGGGATGGGCTATGGCTACACCTTC,CASSPEWGMGYGYTF
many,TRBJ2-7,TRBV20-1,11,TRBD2,TGCAGCGCCGGATTGCGGGAGCTACCTCTATTC,CSAGLRELPLF
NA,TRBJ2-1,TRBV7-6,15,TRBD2,TGTGCCAGCAGCTTAGGAAATAGCGGGACCAATGAGAAGTTCTTC,CASSLGNSGTNEKFF
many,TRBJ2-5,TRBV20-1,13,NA,TGCAGTGCTAGTCGGGGGTCCGGGGAGACCCAGTACTTC,CSASRGSGETQYF
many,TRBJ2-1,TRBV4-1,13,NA,TGCGCCAGCAGTCAAGGCGGGGTAGTTGAGCAGTTCTTC,CASSQGGVVEQFF
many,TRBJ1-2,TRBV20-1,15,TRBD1,TGCAGTGCTAGGGAGACAGGGAGAACTAACTATGGCTACACCTTC,CSARETGRTNYGYTF
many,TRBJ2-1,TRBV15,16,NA,TGTGCCACCAGCAAGGGGGGGGCAGGGGGCTGGCATGAGCAGTTCTTC,CATSKGGAGGWHEQFF
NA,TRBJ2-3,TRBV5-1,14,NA,TGCGCCAGCAGCTTGGGGGCCGCACGGGATACGCAGTATTTT,CASSLGAARDTQYF
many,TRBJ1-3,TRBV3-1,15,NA,TGTGCCAGCAGCCAAGGCGGGGCCCCTGGAAACACCATATATTTT,CASSQGGAPGNTIYF
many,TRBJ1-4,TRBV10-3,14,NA,TGTGCCATCAGAAGGGGAGGAGTTAATGAAAAACTGTTTTTT,CAIRRGGVNEKLFF
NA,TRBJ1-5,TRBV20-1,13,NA,TGCAGTGCTAGCCTAGGGGTGTACCAGCCCCATCATTTT,CSASLGVYQPHHF
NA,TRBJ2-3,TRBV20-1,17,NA,TGCAGTGCTAAGCTGGATGGGCTACGGGGGCGGGCAGATACACAGTATTTT,CSAKLDGLRGRADTQYF
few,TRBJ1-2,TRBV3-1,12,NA,TGTGCCAGCAGCTCCCGGGACTATGGCTACACCTTC,CASSSRDYGYTF
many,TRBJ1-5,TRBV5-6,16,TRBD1,TGTGCCAGCAGCTTTGGAAGGGACAGGGGCAATCAGCCCCAGCATTTT,CASSFGRDRGNQPQHF
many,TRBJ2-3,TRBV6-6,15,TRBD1,TGTGCCAGCAGCCCTAGGGACAGGGGATCAGATACGCAGTATTTT,CASSPRDRGSDTQYF
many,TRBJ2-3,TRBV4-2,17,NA,TGTGCCAGCAGCCAAGGGGGTAGTGGGACGGCGACAGATACGCAGTATTTT,CASSQGGSGTATDTQYF
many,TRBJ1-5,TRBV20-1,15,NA,TGCAGTGCTTTTTCAGGTATTGTCGGCAATCAGCCCCAGCATTTT,CSAFSGIVGNQPQHF
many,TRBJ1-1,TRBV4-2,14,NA,TGTGCCAGCAGCACCGCAAGGAGGGACACTGAAGCTTTCTTT,CASSTARRDTEAFF
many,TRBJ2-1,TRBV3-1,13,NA,TGTGCCAGCAGCCCCACCCGCTACAATGAGCAGTTCTTC,CASSPTRYNEQFF
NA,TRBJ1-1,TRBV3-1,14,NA,TGTGCCAGCAGCCCACGGTGGGGGGACACTGAAGATTTCTTT,CASSPRWGDTEDFF
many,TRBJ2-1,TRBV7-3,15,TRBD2,TGTGCCAGCAGCTTAATTCCTAGCGGGAGAGGTGAGCAGTTCTTC,CASSLIPSGRGEQFF
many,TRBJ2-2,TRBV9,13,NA,TGTGCCAGCAGCGTAAGTGGCACCGGGGAGCTGTTTTTT,CASSVSGTGELFF
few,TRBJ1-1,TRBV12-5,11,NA,TGTGCTAGTAACTTGAACACTGAAGCTTTCTTT,CASNLNTEAFF
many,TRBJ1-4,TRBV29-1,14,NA,TGCAGCGTTGAGCGAGGGGCTCGGGATGGAAAACTGTTTTTT,CSVERGARDGKLFF
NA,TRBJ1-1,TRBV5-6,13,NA,TGTGCCAGCAGCTTACACCTGAACACTGAAGCTTTCTTT,CASSLHLNTEAFF
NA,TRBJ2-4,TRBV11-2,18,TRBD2,TGTGCCAGCAGCTTAAGCCAGCGGGAGGACCCGATTAAAAACATTCAGTACTTC,CASSLSQREDPIKNIQYF
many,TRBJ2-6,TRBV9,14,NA,TGTGCCAGCAATCCTAATGGGGGAACCAACGTCCTGACTTTC,CASNPNGGTNVLTF